The 19 T cell receptor beta chains listed next were all sequenced from one sample in a study of radiation and T cells in renal cell carcinoma. Time point in this sample: blood 2 weeks post-SBRT. The treatment here: 15 Gy SBRT to primary tumor, nephrectomy 4 weeks later. The assay was immunoSEQ multiplex PCR, and TCRdb's table has in-frame clones only and misses some. The sample includes 100,000 to 150,000 clones, about 88% of them seen just once. Sequences were derived from blood, sampled from a patient whose treatment included radiotherapy and nephrectomy. The receptors here all came from a woman aged 65 to 85 with renal cell carcinoma.

The J gene is TRBJ2-5, the V gene TRBV5-1, with 11 positions matching TRBD2. Unmatched junction bases numbered 8, after V lost 4 bases and J lost 0 bases. The CDR3 length is 17 residues. Germline CDR1 is SGHRS and CDR2 is YFSETQ. For the CDR3, the DNA is TGCGCCAGCAGCCAAGGCCAACTAGCGGGGGACCAAGAGACCCAGTACTTC. Translation: CASSQGQLAGDQETQYF.

This clone appeared a single time. This sequence joins TRBV20-1 and TRBJ1-2; D unclear. From germline, CDR1 is DFQATT and CDR2 SNEGSKA (reference sequence). Trimming left V 3 bases short and J 7 bases short, with 9 bases between. CDR3 length: 11 residues. The CDR3 loop is CSASSSGGYTF. CDR3 in DNA: TGCAGTGCTAGTTCGTCAGGTGGCTACACCTTC.

The genes are TRBV7-3 and TRBJ2-2; weak D call: TRBD1 (6 bases). V was shortened by 1 base and J by 6 bases, with 18 bases between the two germline ends. The germline V gene has CDR1 SGHTA and CDR2 FQGTGA. This CDR3 has 17 amino acids. CDR3 sequence reads: CASSLRGQGPTAGELFF. The CDR3 DNA sequence: TGTGCCAGCAGCTTAAGGGGGCAGGGGCCTACGGCCGGGGAGCTGTTTTTT.

This chain links TRBV7-2 with TRBJ2-1; 8 positions agree with TRBD1. Losses at the gene ends were 7 bases for V and 3 bases for J; bases not matched to a gene: 14. This CDR3 contains 17 residues. The germline CDR1 and CDR2 sequences are SGHTA and FQGNSA. The chain's CDR3 is CASNLLLRTGNYNEQFF. In nucleotides, the CDR3 is TGTGCCAGCAACCTTCTGTTGCGGACAGGGAACTACAATGAGCAGTTCTTC.

The chain couples TRBV19 to TRBJ2-1, with 7 bases lining up with TRBD1. The V gene's germline CDR1 is LNHDA and CDR2 SQIVND (reference sequence). Trimming cost V 8 bases and J 0 bases; bases outside gene matches: 7. CDR3 length equals 15 residues. In DNA, the CDR3 is TGTGCCAGTCACTGGACAGGCAGCTCCTACAATGAGCAGTTCTTC. Residues: CASHWTGSSYNEQFF.

This clone came up once. The chain couples TRBV7-8 to TRBJ1-5; TRBD1 matches 8 bases. This CDR3 contains 18 residues. CDR1 SGHVS and CDR2 FQNEAQ come from the germline V gene. The ends lost 3 bases at V and 5 bases at J; junction bases unmatched: 15. The CDR3 spells CASSLYTGTGALHQPQHF. In DNA form, the CDR3 reads TGTGCCAGCAGCTTGTACACTGGGACAGGTGCCCTCCATCAGCCCCAGCATTTT.

The chain uses TRBV11-2 and TRBJ2-1, with unresolved D. The CDR3 spans 17 residues. Germline CDR1 SGHAT, CDR2 FQNNGV. V lost 1 base and J lost 6, with 19 bases in between. CDR3 amino acids: CASSLGGSQNGRNEQFF. The CDR3 nucleotides are TGTGCCAGCAGCTTAGGTGGTTCACAGAATGGCCGCAATGAGCAGTTCTTC.

The genes are TRBV11-2 and TRBJ2-7, with TRBD2 matching over 12 bases. Trimming removed 5 bases from V and 4 bases from J; junction bases left unmatched: 9. CDR1 and CDR2 (germline): SGHAT, FQNNGV. The CDR3 is 16 amino acids. CDR3 nucleotide sequence: TGTGCCAGCAGCAAAACTAGCGGGGGGAACTTTTACGAGCAGTACTTC. Translated: CASSKTSGGNFYEQYF.

The chain carries TRBV30 and TRBJ1-2; TRBD1 is a possible D gene (5 bases). The germline gives CDR1 GTSNPN, CDR2 SVGIG (reference sequence). Trimming pared 3 bases from V and 4 bases from J, leaving 12 bases between. This CDR3 has 13 amino acids. This chain's CDR3 is CAWSDGGFYGYTF. The CDR3 region has the DNA TGTGCCTGGAGCGACGGGGGGTTCTATGGCTACACCTTC. Complete variable domain (other parts from reference TRBV30 and TRBJ1-2): SQTIHQWPATLVQPVGSPLSLECTVEGTSNPNLYWYRQAAGRGLQLLFYSVGIGQISSEVPQNLSASRPQDRQFILSSKKLLLSDSGFYLCAWSDGGFYGYTFGSGTRLTVV.

In DNA, the CDR3 is TGTGCCAGCAGCTTAGCCTACAGAGCCTACTCATACAATGAGCAGTTCTTC. Its protein is CASSLAYRAYSYNEQFF. The rearrangement joins TRBV7-2 to TRBJ2-1; D call uncertain. The V end was cut by 0 bases, the J end by 4 bases, with 16 bases between. The CDR3 runs 17 residues. Germline assignment: CDR1 SGHTA and CDR2 FQGNSA.

The genes are TRBV9 and TRBJ1-1; no reliable D call. V dropped 0 bases and J dropped 3 bases, with 9 bases sitting between them. Germline V gives CDR1 SGDLS, CDR2 YYNGEE. This CDR3 spans 14 amino acids. The CDR3 bases are TGTGCCAGCAGCGTAGGGGGTCGGGACACTGAAGCTTTCTTT. It translates to CASSVGGRDTEAFF. The full variable domain, rest sourced from reference TRBV9 and TRBJ1-1, is DSGVTQTPKHLITATGQRVTLRCSPRSGDLSVYWYQQSLDQGLQFLIQYYNGEERAKGNILERFSAQQFPDLHSELNLSSLELGDSALYFCASSVGGRDTEAFFGQGTRLTVV.

This chain uses TRBV13 with TRBJ1-1, with 7 bases fitting TRBD1. V shed 5 bases and J 2 bases; nucleotides not matched to a gene: 11. The CDR3 sequence is 16 residues long. Germline V gene sequence: CDR1 PRHDT, CDR2 FYEKMQ (reference sequence). The CDR3 DNA reads TGTGCCAGCAGCCCTCGACAGGGACTGGGAAACACTGAAGCTTTCTTT. Protein: CASSPRQGLGNTEAFF.

The genes are TRBV5-5 and TRBJ2-5; no firm D call. The J call is uncertain, as TRBJ2-7 better fits the DNA end. This CDR3 region has 15 residues. Germline-derived CDR1 and CDR2 are SGHKS and YYEKEE (reference sequence). The CDR3 spells CASSPEGIPSYEQYF. The CDR3 DNA reads TGTGCCAGCAGCCCTGAAGGGATCCCCTCCTACGAGCAGTACTTC.

The rearrangement joins TRBV6-1 to TRBJ2-3, with a possible D match to TRBD2 (5 bases). The CDR3 sequence is 13 residues long. The V gene's germline CDR1 is MNHNS and CDR2 SASEGT. V dropped 6 bases and J dropped 6 bases, with 13 bases sitting between them. This CDR3 is CASRGLPRDTQYF. CDR3 bases: TGTGCCAGCAGAGGACTCCCCCGGGATACGCAGTATTTT.

This chain links TRBV6-1 with TRBJ2-6, with 7 bases that match TRBD1. The CDR3 is 18 amino acids. With 4 bases clipped from V and 0 bases from J, the junction kept 9 bases outside the gene matches. Germline CDR1 MNHNS, CDR2 SASEGT. CDR3 in amino acids: CASSVGDSFSSGANVLTF. CDR3 DNA sequence: TGTGCCAGCAGTGTGGGGGACAGTTTCAGCTCTGGGGCCAACGTCCTGACTTTC.

The genes are TRBV7-9 and TRBJ2-1; 8 nucleotides line up with TRBD2. V lost 5 bases and J lost 8; bases outside the gene matches: 8. Germline-derived CDR1 and CDR2 are SEHNR and FQNEAQ (reference sequence). The CDR3 length is 14 residues. The CDR3 loop is CASSQLGLGYEQFF. The CDR3 coding sequence is TGTGCCAGCAGCCAGTTGGGACTAGGGTATGAGCAGTTCTTC.

This chain uses TRBV19 with TRBJ1-2; 9 nucleotides match TRBD1. The CDR3 totals 14 residues. Germline lookup yields CDR1 LNHDA and CDR2 SQIVND (reference sequence). The V and J ends lost 9 bases and 0 bases, in that order; junction bases with no gene match: 5. CDR3 nucleotides: TGTGCCAGCTCGAACAGGGGGCCTAACTATGGCTACACCTTC. Translated: CASSNRGPNYGYTF.

The rearrangement links TRBV2 to TRBJ1-5, with D perhaps matching TRBD1 (5 bases). Germline values: CDR1 SNHLY, CDR2 FYNNEI. CDR3 size: 15 residues. The ends were cut back, 6 bases at V and 2 bases at J, with 14 bases in the middle. The DNA for the CDR3 is TGTGCCAGCAGGGATGGGACTGGGGGCAATCAGCCCCAGCATTTT. This sequence encodes CASRDGTGGNQPQHF.

The rearrangement uses TRBV7-2 and TRBJ1-5, with D perhaps TRBD1 (5 bases). V lost 1 base, J lost 2 bases, and 18 bases lay in between. Per germline, CDR1 SGHTA and CDR2 FQGNSA. The CDR3 is 18 residues long. In nucleotides, the CDR3 is TGTGCCAGCAGCTTAGGCGTCGACAAGGGGCTCGGCAATCAGCCCCAGCATTTT. Amino acids: CASSLGVDKGLGNQPQHF.